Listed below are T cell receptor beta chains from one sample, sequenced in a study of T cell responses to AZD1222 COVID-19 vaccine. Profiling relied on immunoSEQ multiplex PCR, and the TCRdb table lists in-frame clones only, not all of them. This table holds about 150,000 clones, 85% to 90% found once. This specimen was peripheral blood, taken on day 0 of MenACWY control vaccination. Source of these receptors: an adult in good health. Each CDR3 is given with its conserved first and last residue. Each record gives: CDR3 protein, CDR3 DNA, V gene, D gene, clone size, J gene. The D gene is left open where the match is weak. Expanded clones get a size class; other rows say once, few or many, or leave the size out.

CDR3: CASSFYGTGDEKLFF
DNA: TGTGCCAGCAGCTTTTACGGGACAGGGGATGAAAAACTGTTTTTT
V: TRBV7-2
D: TRBD1
size: NA
J: TRBJ1-4

CDR3: CTSSHGTSGGWDGELFF
DNA: TGCACCAGCAGCCATGGGACTAGCGGGGGCTGGGACGGGGAGCTGTTTTTT
V: TRBV1
D: NA
size: NA
J: TRBJ2-2

CDR3: CASSEQGGEKLFF
DNA: TGCGCCAGCAGTGAACAGGGAGGAGAAAAACTGTTTTTT
V: TRBV10-1
D: NA
size: NA
J: TRBJ1-4

CDR3: CASRRPGGYASHNEQFF
DNA: TGTGCCAGCAGGAGACCGGGAGGCTATGCTTCGCACAATGAGCAGTTCTTC
V: TRBV27
D: TRBD2
size: NA
J: TRBJ2-1

CDR3: CASRGGPYEQYF
DNA: TGTGCCAGCAGGGGAGGACCCTACGAGCAGTACTTC
V: TRBV5-6
D: NA
size: NA
J: TRBJ2-7

CDR3: CASSVAIGTSYEQFF
DNA: TGTGCCAGCAGCGTAGCTATTGGGACTAGCTATGAGCAGTTCTTC
V: TRBV9
D: TRBD2
size: NA
J: TRBJ2-1

CDR3: CASSLSGSRDEQFF
DNA: TGTGCCAGCAGCTTAAGCGGGAGTCGGGATGAGCAGTTCTTC
V: TRBV13
D: TRBD2
size: NA
J: TRBJ2-1

CDR3: CSSDSVGYTF
DNA: TGCAGCTCCGACAGCGTCGGCTACACCTTC
V: TRBV29-1
D: NA
size: NA
J: TRBJ1-2

CDR3: CATSRGTDSGNTIYF
DNA: TGTGCCACCAGCAGGGGGACAGACTCTGGAAACACCATATATTTT
V: TRBV15
D: TRBD1
size: NA
J: TRBJ1-3

CDR3: CAIRSSGGDGYTF
DNA: TGTGCCATCAGGTCCTCAGGGGGCGATGGCTACACCTTC
V: TRBV10-3
D: TRBD1
size: NA
J: TRBJ1-2

CDR3: CASSLVSGGELFF
DNA: TGTGCCAGCAGTTTAGTTAGCGGCGGGGAGCTGTTTTTT
V: TRBV12-3/TRBV12-4
D: NA
size: once
J: TRBJ2-2